The 12 T cell receptor beta chains given below trace back to one sample, sequenced in a study of blood T cell repertoires in COVID-19. TCRdb's table, derived via immunoSEQ multiplex PCR, lists solely in-frame clones and lacks some. The sample has about 320,000 clones; under 95% are singletons. Input material: PBMCs or T cells enriched from blood (not recorded which). The receptor source for this set is a man between 60 and 75 years old who had recovered from COVID-19.

J is TRBJ1-1 and V is TRBV4-2, with 8 bases matching TRBD1. Germline trimming cut 6 bases from V and 6 bases from J; bases unmatched to any gene: 6. Germline loops: CDR1 LGHNA, CDR2 YNFKEQ. The CDR3 loop spans 13 amino acids. The CDR3 is CASSRGDRSEAFF. The DNA for the CDR3 is TGTGCCAGCAGTCGGGGGGACAGGTCTGAAGCTTTCTTT.

V gene TRBV7-6 combines with J gene TRBJ1-1, with D possibly matching TRBD1 (6 bases). The CDR3 is 15 residues long. Germline-derived CDR1 and CDR2 are SGHVS and FNYEAQ. V dropped 5 bases and J dropped 1 base, with 14 bases sitting between them. The CDR3 nucleotides are TGTGCCAGCAGCACACTTCCGGGACAGAACACTGAAGCTTTCTTT. Its translation is CASSTLPGQNTEAFF.

The genes are TRBV7-9 and TRBJ2-7, with 9 bases that match TRBD1. Trimming cost V 2 bases and J 5 bases; bases outside gene matches: 7. CDR3 length: 15 residues. Germline V gene sequence: CDR1 SEHNR, CDR2 FQNEAQ (reference sequence). CDR3 amino acids: CASSLSLDRGNEQYF. The CDR3 nucleotides read TGTGCCAGCAGCTTAAGTCTGGACAGGGGTAACGAGCAGTACTTC.

The chain employs TRBV2 and TRBJ2-1; the D gene is possibly TRBD2 (6 bases). The length of the CDR3 is 13 residues. V dropped 6 bases and J dropped 7 bases, with 13 bases sitting between them. Germline V lookup: CDR1 SNHLY, CDR2 FYNNEI. CDR3 region: CASSQTLANEQFF. In DNA form, the CDR3 reads TGTGCCAGCAGCCAGACTCTAGCGAATGAGCAGTTCTTC.

The J gene is TRBJ2-6, the V gene TRBV18; 7 nucleotides align to TRBD2. V shed 5 bases, J shed 2 bases, and the junction held 3 bases outside the gene matches. CDR3 length: 15 residues. Germline V lookup: CDR1 KGHSH, CDR2 LQKENI. The CDR3 loop is CASSTGTTGANVLTF. The CDR3 nucleotides are TGTGCCAGCTCAACCGGGACTACTGGGGCCAACGTCCTGACTTTC.

The rearrangement links TRBV24-1 to TRBJ2-5; TRBD2 agrees at 8 bases. The CDR3 covers 14 residues. Trimming cost V 5 bases and J 5 bases; bases outside gene matches: 6. Germline values: CDR1 KGHDR, CDR2 SFDVKD. The CDR3 sequence is CATSVPGGGETQYF. CDR3 coding DNA: TGTGCCACCAGTGTCCCGGGAGGGGGGGAGACCCAGTACTTC.

The rearrangement links TRBV4-2 to TRBJ1-2; 8 positions agree with TRBD1. Germline V gives CDR1 LGHNA, CDR2 YNFKEQ. This CDR3 spans 15 amino acids. V dropped 0 bases and J dropped 5; count of bases not matched to a gene: 5. DNA for the CDR3: TGTGCCAGCAGCCAAGAAAGGGGACAGGCATATGGCTACACCTTC. Amino acids: CASSQERGQAYGYTF.

This sequence joins TRBV6-2 or TRBV6-3 and TRBJ1-5, with D possibly matching TRBD1 (6 bases). V was cut by 5 bases and J by 4 bases, with 9 bases left in between. Germline CDR1 MNHEY, CDR2 SVGEGT. The CDR3 spans 13 residues. The chain's CDR3 is CASSGQQNQPQHF. Written as DNA, the CDR3 is TGTGCCAGCAGTGGACAGCAGAATCAGCCCCAGCATTTT.

The chain has TRBV7-8 and TRBJ1-3, with D hard to call. Trimming pared 5 bases from V and 0 bases from J, leaving 14 bases between. The germline V gene has CDR1 SGHVS and CDR2 FQNEAQ. This CDR3 contains 16 residues. The CDR3 DNA follows: TGTGCCAGCAGCCAGGCGGGTCTCACCTCTGGAAACACCATATATTTT. Protein product: CASSQAGLTSGNTIYF.

This clone has only one observation. The chain has TRBV2 and TRBJ1-5; 9 bases match TRBD1. CDR1 and CDR2 (germline): SNHLY, FYNNEI. This CDR3 is 15 amino acids long. The V segment lost 6 bases and the J segment 9 bases; nucleotides outside the gene matches: 12. CDR3 bases: TGTGCCAGCAGCCGGGACAGGGCCACCCCGCGGCCCCAGCATTTT. Amino acids: CASSRDRATPRPQHF.

The J gene is TRBJ1-5, the V gene TRBV5-6; D remains ambiguous. V was pared by 0 bases and J by 7 bases, with 14 bases between. CDR1 is SGHDT, CDR2 YYEEEE, per germline. The CDR3 is 15 residues long. Here the CDR3 reads CASSLAMRAGQPQHF. For the CDR3, the DNA is TGTGCCAGCAGCTTGGCCATGAGGGCTGGGCAGCCCCAGCATTTT.

The V call is TRBV20-1, the J call TRBJ1-5; D may be TRBD1 (6 bases). Per the germline V gene, CDR1 is DFQATT and CDR2 is SNEGSKA (reference sequence). V was clipped by 3 bases and J by 4 bases, with 13 bases between them. This CDR3 region has 14 residues. CDR3 nucleotide sequence: TGCAGTGCTAGTCCCGCCCAGGGGAATCAGCCCCAGCATTTT. This codes for CSASPAQGNQPQHF.